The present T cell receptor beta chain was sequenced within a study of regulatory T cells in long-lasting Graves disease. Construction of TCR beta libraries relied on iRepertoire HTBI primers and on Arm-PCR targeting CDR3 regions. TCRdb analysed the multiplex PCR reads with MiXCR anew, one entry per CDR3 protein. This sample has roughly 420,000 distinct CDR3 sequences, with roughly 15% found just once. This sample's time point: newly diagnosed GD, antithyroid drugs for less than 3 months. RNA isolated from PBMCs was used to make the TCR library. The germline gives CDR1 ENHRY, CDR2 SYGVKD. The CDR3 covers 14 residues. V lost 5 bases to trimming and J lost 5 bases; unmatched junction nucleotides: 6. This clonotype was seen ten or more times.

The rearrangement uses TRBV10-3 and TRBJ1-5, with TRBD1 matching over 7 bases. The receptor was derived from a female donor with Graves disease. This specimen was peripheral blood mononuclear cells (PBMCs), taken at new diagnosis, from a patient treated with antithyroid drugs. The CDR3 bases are TGTGCCATCAGTAACCAGGGGGGGGATCAGCCCCAGCATTTT. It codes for CAISNQGGDQPQHF.